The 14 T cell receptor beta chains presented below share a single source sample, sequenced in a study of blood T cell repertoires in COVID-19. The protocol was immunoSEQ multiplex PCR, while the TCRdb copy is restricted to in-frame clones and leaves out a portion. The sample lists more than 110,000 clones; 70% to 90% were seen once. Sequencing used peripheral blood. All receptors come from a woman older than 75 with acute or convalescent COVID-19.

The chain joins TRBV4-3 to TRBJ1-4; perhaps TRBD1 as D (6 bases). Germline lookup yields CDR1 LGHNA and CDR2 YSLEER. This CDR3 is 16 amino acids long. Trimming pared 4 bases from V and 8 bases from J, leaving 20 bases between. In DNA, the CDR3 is TGCGCCAGCAGCCGAGCTCAGGTGTCAGGGGCCGAAAAACTGTTTTTT. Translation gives CASSRAQVSGAEKLFF.

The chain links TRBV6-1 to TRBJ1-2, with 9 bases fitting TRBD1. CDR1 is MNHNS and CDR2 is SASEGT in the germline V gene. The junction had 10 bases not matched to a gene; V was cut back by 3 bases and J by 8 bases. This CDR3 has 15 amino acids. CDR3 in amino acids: CASSDDPDRGRGYTF. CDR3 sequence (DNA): TGTGCCAGCAGTGATGACCCGGACAGGGGACGCGGCTACACCTTC.

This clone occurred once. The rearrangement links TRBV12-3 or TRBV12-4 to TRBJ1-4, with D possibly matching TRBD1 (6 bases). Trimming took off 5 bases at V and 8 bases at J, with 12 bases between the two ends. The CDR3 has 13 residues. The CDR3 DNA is TGTGCCAGCAGTCTTAACACAGGGGAAAAACTGTTTTTT. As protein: CASSLNTGEKLFF.

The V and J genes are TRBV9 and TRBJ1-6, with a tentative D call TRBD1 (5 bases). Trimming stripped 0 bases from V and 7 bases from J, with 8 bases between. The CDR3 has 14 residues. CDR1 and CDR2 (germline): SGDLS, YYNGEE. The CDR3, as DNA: TGTGCCAGCAGCGTAGTGGCAGGGAATTCACCCCTCCACTTT. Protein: CASSVVAGNSPLHF.

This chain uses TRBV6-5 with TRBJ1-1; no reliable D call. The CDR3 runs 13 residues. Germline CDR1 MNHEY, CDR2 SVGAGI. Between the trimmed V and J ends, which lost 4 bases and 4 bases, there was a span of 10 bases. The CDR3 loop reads CASSLDGLTEAFF. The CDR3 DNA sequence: TGTGCCAGCAGTTTAGACGGACTCACTGAAGCTTTCTTT.

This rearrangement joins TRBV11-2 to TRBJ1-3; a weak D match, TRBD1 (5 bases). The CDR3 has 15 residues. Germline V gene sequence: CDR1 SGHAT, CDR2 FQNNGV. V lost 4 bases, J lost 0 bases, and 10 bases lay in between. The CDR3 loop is CASSSTAFSGNTIYF. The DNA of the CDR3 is TGTGCCAGCAGCTCGACAGCCTTCTCTGGAAACACCATATATTTT.

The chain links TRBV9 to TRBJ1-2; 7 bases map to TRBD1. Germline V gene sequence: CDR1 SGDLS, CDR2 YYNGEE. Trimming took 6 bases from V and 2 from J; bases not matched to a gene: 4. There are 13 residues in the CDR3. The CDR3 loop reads CASTRQGNYGYTF. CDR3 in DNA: TGTGCCAGCACCCGACAGGGCAACTATGGCTACACCTTC.

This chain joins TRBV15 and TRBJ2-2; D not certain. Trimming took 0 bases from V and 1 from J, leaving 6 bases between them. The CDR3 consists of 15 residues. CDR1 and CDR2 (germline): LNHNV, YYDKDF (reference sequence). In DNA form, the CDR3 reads TGTGCCACCAGCAGAGATAGGAGGAACACCGGGGAGCTGTTTTTT. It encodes CATSRDRRNTGELFF. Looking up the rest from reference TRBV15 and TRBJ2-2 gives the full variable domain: DAMVIQNPRYQVTQFGKPVTLSCSQTLNHNVMYWYQQKSSQAPKLLFHYYDKDFNNEADTPDNFQSRRPNTSFCFLDIRSPGLGDTAMYLCATSRDRRNTGELFFGEGSRLTVL.

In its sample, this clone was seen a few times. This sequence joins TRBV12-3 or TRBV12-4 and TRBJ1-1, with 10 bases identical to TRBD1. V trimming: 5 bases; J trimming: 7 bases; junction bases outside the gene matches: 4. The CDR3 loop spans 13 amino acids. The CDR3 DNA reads TGTGCCAGCAGTACCGGGACAGGGGTTGAAGCTTTCTTT. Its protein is CASSTGTGVEAFF.

CDR3 region: CASSFVPGTGVYEQYF. In DNA form, the CDR3 reads TGCGCCAGCAGCTTCGTACCCGGGACAGGGGTATACGAGCAGTACTTC. V and J are TRBV5-1 and TRBJ2-7, with TRBD1 matching 10 bases. The germline CDR1 and CDR2 sequences are SGHRS and YFSETQ. With V trimmed by 2 bases and J by 4 bases, 9 bases remained unmatched. This CDR3 spans 16 amino acids.

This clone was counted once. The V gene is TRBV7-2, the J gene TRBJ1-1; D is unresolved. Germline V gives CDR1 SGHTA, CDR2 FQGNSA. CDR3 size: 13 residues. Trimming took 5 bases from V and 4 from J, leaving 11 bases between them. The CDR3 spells CASSPRGRTEAFF. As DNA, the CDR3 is TGTGCCAGCAGCCCCCGGGGTCGCACTGAAGCTTTCTTT.

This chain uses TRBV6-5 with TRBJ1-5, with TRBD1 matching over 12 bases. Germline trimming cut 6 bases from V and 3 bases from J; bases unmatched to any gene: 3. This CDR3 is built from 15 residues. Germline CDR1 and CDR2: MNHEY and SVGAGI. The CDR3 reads CASRAGQGANQPQHF. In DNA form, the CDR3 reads TGTGCCAGCAGAGCGGGACAGGGGGCCAATCAGCCCCAGCATTTT.

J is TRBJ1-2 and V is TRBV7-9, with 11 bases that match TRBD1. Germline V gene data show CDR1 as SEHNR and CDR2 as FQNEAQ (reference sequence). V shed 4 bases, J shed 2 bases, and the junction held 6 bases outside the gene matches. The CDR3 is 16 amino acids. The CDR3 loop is CASSSAGTGGNYGYTF. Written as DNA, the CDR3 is TGTGCCAGCAGCTCGGCCGGGACAGGGGGAAACTATGGCTACACCTTC.

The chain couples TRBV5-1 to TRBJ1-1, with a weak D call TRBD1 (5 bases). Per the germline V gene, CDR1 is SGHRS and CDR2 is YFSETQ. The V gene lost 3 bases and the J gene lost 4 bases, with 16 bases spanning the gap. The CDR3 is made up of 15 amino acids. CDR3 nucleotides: TGCGCCAGCAGCTGGGGGGATGAGGTCATCACTGAAGCTTTCTTT. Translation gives CASSWGDEVITEAFF.